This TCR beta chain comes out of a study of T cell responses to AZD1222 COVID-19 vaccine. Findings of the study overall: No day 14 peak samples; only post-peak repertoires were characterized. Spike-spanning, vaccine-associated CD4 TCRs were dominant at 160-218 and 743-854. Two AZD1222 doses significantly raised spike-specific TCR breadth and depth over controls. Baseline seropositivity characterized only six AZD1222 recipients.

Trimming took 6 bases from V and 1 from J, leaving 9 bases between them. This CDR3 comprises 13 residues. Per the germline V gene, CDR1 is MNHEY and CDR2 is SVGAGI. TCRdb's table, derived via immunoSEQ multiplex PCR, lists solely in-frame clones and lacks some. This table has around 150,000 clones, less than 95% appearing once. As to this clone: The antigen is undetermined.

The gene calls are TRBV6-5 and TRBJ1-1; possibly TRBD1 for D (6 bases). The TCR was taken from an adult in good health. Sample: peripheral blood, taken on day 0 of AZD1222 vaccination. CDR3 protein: CASRDRENTEAFF. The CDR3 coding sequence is TGTGCCAGCAGGGACAGAGAGAACACTGAAGCTTTCTTT.